Only one count was recorded for the clone carrying this TCR beta chain. This may stem from a read error, because a much larger clone lies one nucleotide away. TCR beta libraries were built with iRepertoire HTBI primers and Arm-PCR of CDR3 regions. TCRdb recomputed calls from the multiplex PCR reads with MiXCR, one row per CDR3 protein. This repertoire shows about 320,000 distinct CDR3 sequences, 15% to 20% found once; its top ten account for more than 30%. These data are taken from a study of regulatory T cells in long-lasting Graves disease. Time point here: newly diagnosed GD, antithyroid drugs for less than 3 months. The authors made the TCR library using RNA they extracted from PBMCs. Sequencing used peripheral blood mononuclear cells (PBMCs), obtained at new diagnosis, from a patient treated with antithyroid drugs. The receptor was isolated from a female donor with Graves disease.

The chain's CDR3 is CVSSFRSEQFF. CDR3 sequence (DNA): TGCGTCAGCAGCTTCAGAAGTGAGCAGTTCTTC. This chain connects TRBV5-1 to TRBJ2-1; no reliable D call. CDR3 length: 11 residues. The germline CDR1 and CDR2 sequences are SGHRS and YFSETQ.